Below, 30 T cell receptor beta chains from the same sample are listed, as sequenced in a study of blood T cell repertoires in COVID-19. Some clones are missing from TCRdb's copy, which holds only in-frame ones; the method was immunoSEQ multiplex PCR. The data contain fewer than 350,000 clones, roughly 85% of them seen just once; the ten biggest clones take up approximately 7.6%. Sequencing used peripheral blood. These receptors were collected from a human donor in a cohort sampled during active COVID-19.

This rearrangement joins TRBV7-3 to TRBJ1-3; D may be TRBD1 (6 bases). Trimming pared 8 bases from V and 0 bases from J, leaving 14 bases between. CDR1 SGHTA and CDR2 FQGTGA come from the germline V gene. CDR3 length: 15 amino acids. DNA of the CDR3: TGTGCCAGCTCCCGGGACACCAACTCTGGAAACACCATATATTTT. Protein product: CASSRDTNSGNTIYF.

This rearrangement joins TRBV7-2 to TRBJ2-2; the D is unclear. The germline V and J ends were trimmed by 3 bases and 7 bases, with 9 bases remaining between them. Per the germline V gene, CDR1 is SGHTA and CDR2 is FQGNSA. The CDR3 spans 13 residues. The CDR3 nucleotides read TGTGCCAGCAGCTTCATGGAGTACGGGGAGCTGTTTTTT. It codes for CASSFMEYGELFF. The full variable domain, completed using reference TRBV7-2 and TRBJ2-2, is GAGVSQSPSNKVTEKGKDVELRCDPISGHTALYWYRQSLGQGLEFLIYFQGNSAPDKSGLPSDRFSAERTGGSVSTLTIQRTQQEDSAVYLCASSFMEYGELFFGEGSRLTVL.

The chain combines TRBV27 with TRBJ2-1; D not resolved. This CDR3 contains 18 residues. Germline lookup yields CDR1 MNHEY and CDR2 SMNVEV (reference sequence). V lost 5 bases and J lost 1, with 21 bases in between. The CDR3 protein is CASSQNPGNPGSYNEQFF. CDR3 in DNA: TGTGCCAGCAGTCAAAACCCCGGCAACCCAGGTTCCTACAATGAGCAGTTCTTC.

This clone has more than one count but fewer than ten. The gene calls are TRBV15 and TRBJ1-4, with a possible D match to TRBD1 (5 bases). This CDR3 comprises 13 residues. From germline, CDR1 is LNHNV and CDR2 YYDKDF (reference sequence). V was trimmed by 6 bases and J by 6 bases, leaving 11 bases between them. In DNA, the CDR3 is TGTGCCACCAGGTTGGACACCGATGAAAAACTGTTTTTT. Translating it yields CATRLDTDEKLFF.

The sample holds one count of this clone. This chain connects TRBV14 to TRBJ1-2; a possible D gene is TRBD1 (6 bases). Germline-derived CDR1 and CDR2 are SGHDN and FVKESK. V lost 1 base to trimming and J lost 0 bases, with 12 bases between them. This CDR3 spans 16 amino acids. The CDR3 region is CASSQVSGAPNYGYTF. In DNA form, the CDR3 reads TGTGCCAGCAGCCAAGTTTCAGGGGCCCCTAACTATGGCTACACCTTC.

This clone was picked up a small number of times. CDR3 in DNA: TGTGCCAGCAGTGACAGGGGCGGGTTGCGGGAGCAGTTCTTC. Encoded protein: CASSDRGGLREQFF. The chain joins TRBV2 to TRBJ2-1; TRBD1 might be the D (6 bases). CDR3 length: 14 amino acids. Trimming shortened V by 3 bases and J by 10 bases, and 16 bases separated the two germline ends. From germline, CDR1 is SNHLY and CDR2 FYNNEI.

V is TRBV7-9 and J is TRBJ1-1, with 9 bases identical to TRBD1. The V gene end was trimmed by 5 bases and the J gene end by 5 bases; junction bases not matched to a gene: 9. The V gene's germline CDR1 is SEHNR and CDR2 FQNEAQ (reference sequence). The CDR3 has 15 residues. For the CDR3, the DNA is TGTGCCAGCAGCCGGGGGGACAGGGAAGCAACTGAAGCTTTCTTT. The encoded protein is CASSRGDREATEAFF.

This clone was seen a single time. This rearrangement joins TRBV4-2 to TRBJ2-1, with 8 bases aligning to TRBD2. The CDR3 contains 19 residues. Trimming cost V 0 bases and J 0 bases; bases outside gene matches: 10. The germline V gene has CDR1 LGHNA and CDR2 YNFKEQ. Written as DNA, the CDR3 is TGTGCCAGCAGCCAAGACCCCTTTCTAGCGGGTAGCTCCTACAATGAGCAGTTCTTC. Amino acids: CASSQDPFLAGSSYNEQFF.

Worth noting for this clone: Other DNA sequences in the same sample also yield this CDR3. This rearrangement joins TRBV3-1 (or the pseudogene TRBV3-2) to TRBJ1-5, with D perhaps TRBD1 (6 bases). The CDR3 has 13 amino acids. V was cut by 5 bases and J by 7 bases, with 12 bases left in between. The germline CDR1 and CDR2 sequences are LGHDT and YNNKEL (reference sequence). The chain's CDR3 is CASSSGVGQPQHF. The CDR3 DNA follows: TGTGCCAGCAGCTCAGGGGTTGGCCAGCCCCAGCATTTT.

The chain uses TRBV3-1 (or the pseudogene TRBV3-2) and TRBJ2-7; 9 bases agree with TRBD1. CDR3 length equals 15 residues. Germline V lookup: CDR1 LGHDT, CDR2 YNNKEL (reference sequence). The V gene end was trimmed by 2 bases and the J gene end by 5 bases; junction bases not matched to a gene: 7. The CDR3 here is CASSQPGTGFNEQYF. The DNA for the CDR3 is TGTGCCAGCAGCCAACCCGGGACAGGGTTCAACGAGCAGTACTTC.

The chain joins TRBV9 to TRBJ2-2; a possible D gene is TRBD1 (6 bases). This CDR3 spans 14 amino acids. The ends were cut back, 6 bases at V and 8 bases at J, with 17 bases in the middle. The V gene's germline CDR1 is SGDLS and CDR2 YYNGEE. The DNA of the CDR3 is TGTGCCAGCACCCGACAGGTGTCTCAAGGGGAGCTGTTTTTT. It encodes CASTRQVSQGELFF. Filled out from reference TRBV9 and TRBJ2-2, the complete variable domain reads DSGVTQTPKHLITATGQRVTLRCSPRSGDLSVYWYQQSLDQGLQFLIQYYNGEERAKGNILERFSAQQFPDLHSELNLSSLELGDSALYFCASTRQVSQGELFFGEGSRLTVL.

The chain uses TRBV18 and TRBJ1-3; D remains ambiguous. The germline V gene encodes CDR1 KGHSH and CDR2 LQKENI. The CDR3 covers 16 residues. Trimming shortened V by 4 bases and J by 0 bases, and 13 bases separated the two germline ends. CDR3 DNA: TGTGCCAGCTCACTGGGGAGTTTCCGCTCTGGAAACACCATATATTTT. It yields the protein CASSLGSFRSGNTIYF.

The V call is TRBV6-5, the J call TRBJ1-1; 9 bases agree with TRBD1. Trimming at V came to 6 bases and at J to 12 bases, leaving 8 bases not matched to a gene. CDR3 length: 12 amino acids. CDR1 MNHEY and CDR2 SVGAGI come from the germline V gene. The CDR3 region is CASRTGQGSPFF. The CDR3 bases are TGTGCCAGCAGGACCGGACAGGGGTCACCTTTCTTT.

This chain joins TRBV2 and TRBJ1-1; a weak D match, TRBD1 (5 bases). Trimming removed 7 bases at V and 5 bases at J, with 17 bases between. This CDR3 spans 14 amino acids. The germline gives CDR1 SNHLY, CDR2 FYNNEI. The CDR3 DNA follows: TGTGCCAGCAAGGGAATGTGGGGCGGAACTGAAGCTTTCTTT. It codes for CASKGMWGGTEAFF. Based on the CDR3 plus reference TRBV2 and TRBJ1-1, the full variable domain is EPEVTQTPSHQVTQMGQEVILRCVPISNHLYFYWYRQILGQKVEFLVSFYNNEISEKSEIFDDQFSVERPDGSNFTLKIRSTKLEDSAMYFCASKGMWGGTEAFFGQGTRLTVV.

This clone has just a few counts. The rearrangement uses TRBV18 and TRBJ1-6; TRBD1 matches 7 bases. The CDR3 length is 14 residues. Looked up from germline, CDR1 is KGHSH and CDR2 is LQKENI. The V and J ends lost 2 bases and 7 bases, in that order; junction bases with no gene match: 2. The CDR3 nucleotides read TGTGCCAGCTCACCAACAGGGGAAAATTCACCCCTCCACTTT. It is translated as CASSPTGENSPLHF.

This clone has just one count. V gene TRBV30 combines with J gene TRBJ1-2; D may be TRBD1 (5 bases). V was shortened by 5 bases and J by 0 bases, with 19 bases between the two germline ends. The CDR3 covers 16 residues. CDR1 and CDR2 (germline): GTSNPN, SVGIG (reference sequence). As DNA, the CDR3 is TGTGCCTGGGAGACTAGATTAACAGGCGCTAACTATGGCTACACCTTC. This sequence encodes CAWETRLTGANYGYTF.

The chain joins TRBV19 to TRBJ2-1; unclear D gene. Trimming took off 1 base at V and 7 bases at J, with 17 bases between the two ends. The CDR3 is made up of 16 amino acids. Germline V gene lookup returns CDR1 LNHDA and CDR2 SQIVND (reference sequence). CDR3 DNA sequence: TGTGCCAGTAGTATAGCCCCCAGTATAAGTCTTAATGAGCAGTTCTTC. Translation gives CASSIAPSISLNEQFF.

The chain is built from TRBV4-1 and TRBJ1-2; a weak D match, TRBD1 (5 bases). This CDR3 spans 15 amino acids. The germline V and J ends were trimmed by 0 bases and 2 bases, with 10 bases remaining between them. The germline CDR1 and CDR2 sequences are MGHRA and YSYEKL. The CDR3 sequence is CASSQEARTNYGYTF. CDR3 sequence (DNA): TGCGCCAGCAGCCAAGAAGCGAGGACAAACTATGGCTACACCTTC.

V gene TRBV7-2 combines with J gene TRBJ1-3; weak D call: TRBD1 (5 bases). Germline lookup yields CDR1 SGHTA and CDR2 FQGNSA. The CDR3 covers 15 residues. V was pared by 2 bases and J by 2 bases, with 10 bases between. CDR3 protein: CASSLSSGTGNTIYF. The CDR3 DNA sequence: TGTGCCAGCAGCTTATCTTCAGGGACTGGAAACACCATATATTTT.

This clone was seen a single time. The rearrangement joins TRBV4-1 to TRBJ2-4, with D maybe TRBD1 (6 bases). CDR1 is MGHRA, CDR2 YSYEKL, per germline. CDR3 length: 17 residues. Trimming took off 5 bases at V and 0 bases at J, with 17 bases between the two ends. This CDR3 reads CASSKMGDIRAKNIQYF. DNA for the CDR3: TGCGCCAGCAGCAAGATGGGGGACATCCGAGCCAAAAACATTCAGTACTTC.

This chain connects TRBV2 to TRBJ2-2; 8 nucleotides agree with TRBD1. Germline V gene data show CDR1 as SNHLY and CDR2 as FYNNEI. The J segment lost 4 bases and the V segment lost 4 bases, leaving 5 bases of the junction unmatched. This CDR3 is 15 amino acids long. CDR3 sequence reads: CASSVDRVLTGELFF. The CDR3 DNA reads TGTGCCAGCAGTGTGGACAGGGTGCTCACCGGGGAGCTGTTTTTT.

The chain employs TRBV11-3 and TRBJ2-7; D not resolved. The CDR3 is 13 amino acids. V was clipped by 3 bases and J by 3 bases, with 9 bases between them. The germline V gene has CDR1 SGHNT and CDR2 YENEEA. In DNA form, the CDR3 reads TGTGCCAGCAGCTTGAACGCTAACTACGAGCAGTACTTC. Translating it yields CASSLNANYEQYF.

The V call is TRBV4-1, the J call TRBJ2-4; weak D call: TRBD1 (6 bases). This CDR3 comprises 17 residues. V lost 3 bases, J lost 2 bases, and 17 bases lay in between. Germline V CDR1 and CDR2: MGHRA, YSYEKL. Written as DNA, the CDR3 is TGCGCCAGCAGCCATGAATACAGGGAGAGGCCCAAAAACATTCAGTACTTC. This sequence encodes CASSHEYRERPKNIQYF.

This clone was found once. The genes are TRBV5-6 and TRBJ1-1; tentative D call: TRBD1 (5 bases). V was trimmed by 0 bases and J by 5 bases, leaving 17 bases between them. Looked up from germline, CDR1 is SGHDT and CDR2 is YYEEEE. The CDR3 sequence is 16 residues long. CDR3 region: CASSLASGQLPTEAFF. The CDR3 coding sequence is TGTGCCAGCAGCTTGGCTTCTGGACAACTTCCTACTGAAGCTTTCTTT.

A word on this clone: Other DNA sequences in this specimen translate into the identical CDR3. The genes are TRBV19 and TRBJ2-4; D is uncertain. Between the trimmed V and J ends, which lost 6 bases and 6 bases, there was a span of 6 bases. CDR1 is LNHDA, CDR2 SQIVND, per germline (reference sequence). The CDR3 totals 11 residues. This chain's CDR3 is CASRASNIQYF. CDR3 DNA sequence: TGTGCCAGTAGAGCGTCAAACATTCAGTACTTC.

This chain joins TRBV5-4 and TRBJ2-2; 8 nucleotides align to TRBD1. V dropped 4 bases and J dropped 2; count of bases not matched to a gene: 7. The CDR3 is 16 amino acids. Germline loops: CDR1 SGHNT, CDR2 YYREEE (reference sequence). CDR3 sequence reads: CASSTPGTGNTGELFF. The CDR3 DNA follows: TGTGCCAGCAGCACACCCGGGACAGGCAACACCGGGGAGCTGTTTTTT.

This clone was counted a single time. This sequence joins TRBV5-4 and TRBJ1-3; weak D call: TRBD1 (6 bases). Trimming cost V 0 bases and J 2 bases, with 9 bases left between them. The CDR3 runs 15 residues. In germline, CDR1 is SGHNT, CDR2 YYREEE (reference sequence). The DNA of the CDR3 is TGTGCCAGCAGCTTGGCGGGGGGGCCTGGAAACACCATATATTTT. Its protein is CASSLAGGPGNTIYF.

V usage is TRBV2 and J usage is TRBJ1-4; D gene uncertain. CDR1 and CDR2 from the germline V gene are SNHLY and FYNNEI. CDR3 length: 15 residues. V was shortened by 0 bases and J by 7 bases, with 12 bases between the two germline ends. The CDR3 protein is CASSEARQAGEKLFF. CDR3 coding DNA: TGTGCCAGCAGTGAAGCGCGGCAGGCGGGTGAAAAACTGTTTTTT.

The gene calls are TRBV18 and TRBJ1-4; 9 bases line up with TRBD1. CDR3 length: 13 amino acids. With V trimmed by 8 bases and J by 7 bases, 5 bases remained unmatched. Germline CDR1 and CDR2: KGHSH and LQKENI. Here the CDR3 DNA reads TGTGCCAGCACACAGGGGGCGTCTGAAAAACTGTTTTTT. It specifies CASTQGASEKLFF.

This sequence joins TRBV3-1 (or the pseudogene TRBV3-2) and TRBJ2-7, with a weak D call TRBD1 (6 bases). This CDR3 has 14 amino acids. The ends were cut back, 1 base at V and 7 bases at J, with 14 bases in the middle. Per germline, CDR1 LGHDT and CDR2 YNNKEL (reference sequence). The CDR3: CASSQGWERGEQYF. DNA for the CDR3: TGTGCCAGCAGCCAAGGATGGGAAAGGGGGGAGCAGTACTTC.